This T cell receptor (beta chain) was identified in a study of blood T cell repertoires in COVID-19. Overall study: Acute and convalescent COVID-19 samples came from the United States, Italy and Spain.

A remark on this clone: Other DNA sequences in the same sample also yield this CDR3.

Original processing notes: Amplification of reference gene primers was used by the study to estimate nucleated cell counts. Only in-frame clones appear in the TCRdb table, and some are missing; sequencing was by immunoSEQ multiplex PCR. V and J calls and clone size follow that table, whereas D and trimming were derived from the DNA. The sample includes roughly 150,000 clones, around 88% of them seen just once. The V end was cut by 6 bases, the J end by 1 base, with 10 bases between. CDR3 size: 14 residues. Germline assignment: CDR1 MNHEY and CDR2 SVGAGI. The sequencing sample was made of peripheral blood. This clonotype was obtained from a human donor in a cohort sampled during active COVID-19. The chain links TRBV6-5 to TRBJ1-5; D perhaps matches TRBD1 (6 bases). In DNA form, the CDR3 reads TGTGCCAGCAGGGGACAAGGGAGCAATCAGCCCCAGCATTTT. Translating it yields CASRGQGSNQPQHF.